This T cell receptor beta chain was profiled in a study of neurological immune-mediated disorders. Study-wide results and caveats: Private repertoires in all groups were suggested, as expanded clones shared no CDR3 amino acid sequences across subjects.

This clonotype was picked up many times. The antigen remains undetermined. The cDNA came from 5'RACE, which used 10-nucleotide random UMIs. Each CDR3 protein is one row after TCRdb ran MiXCR on the 5' RACE reads. The table has tens of thousands of distinct CDR3 sequences, around an eighth seen once; the top ten hold around 2.3%. V was pared by 3 bases and J by 1 base, with 10 bases between. There are 14 residues in the CDR3. Germline CDR1 and CDR2: SGHKS and YYEKEE (reference sequence). Time point meaning: longitudinal time-point 2. Sequencing was carried out using PBMCs. This TCR came from a woman between 40 and 50 years old in good health. The gene calls are TRBV5-5 and TRBJ2-5, with D hard to call. The DNA of the CDR3 is TGTGCCAGCAGCTGGGCCCCTTTCCAAGAGACCCAGTACTTC. This gives the protein CASSWAPFQETQYF.